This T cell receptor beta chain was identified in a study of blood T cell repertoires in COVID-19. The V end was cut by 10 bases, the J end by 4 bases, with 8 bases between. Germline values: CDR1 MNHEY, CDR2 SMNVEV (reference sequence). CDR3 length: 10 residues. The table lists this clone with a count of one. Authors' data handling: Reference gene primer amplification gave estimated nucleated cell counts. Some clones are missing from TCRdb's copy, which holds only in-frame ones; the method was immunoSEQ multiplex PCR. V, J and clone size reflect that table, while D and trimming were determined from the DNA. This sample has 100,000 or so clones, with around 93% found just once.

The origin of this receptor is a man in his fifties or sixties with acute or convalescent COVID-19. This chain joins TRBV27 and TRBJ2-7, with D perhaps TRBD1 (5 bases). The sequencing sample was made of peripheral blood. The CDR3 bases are TGTGCCACCCAGGGATACGAGCAGTACTTC. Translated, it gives CATQGYEQYF.